The 26 T cell receptor beta chains below all came from one sample that was sequenced in a study of T-cell reconstitution after alpha-beta-depleted transplantation in children. As it was prepared, the TCRbeta library received unique molecular identifiers. Each CDR3 protein gets one entry after TCRdb re-called the PCR reads with MiXCR. The table records some 840,000 distinct CDR3 sequences, roughly 15% of them present only once. The source was PBMCs, mostly from graft donor cells, collected 360 days after TCRalphabeta/CD19-depleted stem cell transplant. Receptor source: a male patient younger than 18 who had a stem cell transplant for acute lymphoblastic leukemia, so the T cells may come from the graft donor.

The chain uses TRBV2 and TRBJ2-1; TRBD2 is a possible D gene (5 bases). V was cut by 4 bases and J by 6 bases, with 19 bases left in between. Per germline, CDR1 SNHLY and CDR2 FYNNEI. CDR3 length: 16 residues. As DNA, the CDR3 is TGTGCCAGCAGTGTCCCGGACTCGCTCCTCGCCAATGAGCAGTTCTTC. Translated, it gives CASSVPDSLLANEQFF.

The table lists this clonotype with a few counts. The chain has TRBV7-9 and TRBJ1-3; TRBD1 is a possible D gene (6 bases). V lost 5 bases to trimming and J lost 0 bases, with 8 bases between them. This CDR3 comprises 14 residues. Germline V gene sequence: CDR1 SEHNR, CDR2 FQNEAQ (reference sequence). Here the CDR3 reads CASSRGDSGNTIYF. The DNA of the CDR3 is TGTGCCAGCAGCAGGGGGGACTCTGGAAACACCATATATTTT. Full variable domain (rest looked up from reference TRBV7-9 and TRBJ1-3): DTGVSQNPRHKITKRGQNVTFRCDPISEHNRLYWYRQTLGQGPEFLTYFQNEAQLEKSRLLSDRFSAERPKGSFSTLEIQRTEQGDSAMYLCASSRGDSGNTIYFGEGSWLTVV.

This chain joins TRBV11-2 and TRBJ1-3; D not resolved. Trimming removed 1 base at V and 5 bases at J, with 15 bases between. Germline-derived CDR1 and CDR2 are SGHAT and FQNNGV. The length of the CDR3 is 16 residues. This chain's CDR3 is CASSLGPAGLRNTIYF. The CDR3 DNA reads as TGTGCCAGCAGCTTAGGCCCGGCAGGACTAAGAAACACCATATATTTT.

This chain connects TRBV15 to TRBJ2-7, with D possibly TRBD2 on 6 matching bases. This CDR3 is 15 amino acids long. In germline, CDR1 is LNHNV, CDR2 YYDKDF (reference sequence). V was pared by 3 bases and J by 1 base, with 13 bases between. CDR3 DNA: TGTGCCACCAGCAGGGCACTCGGGACTTCCTACGAGCAGTACTTC. As protein: CATSRALGTSYEQYF.

The V gene is TRBV29-1, the J gene TRBJ2-7, with 7 bases fitting TRBD2. The junction had 11 bases not matched to a gene; V was cut back by 3 bases and J by 6 bases. Germline V gene data show CDR1 as SQVTM and CDR2 as ANQGSEA. This CDR3 is built from 14 residues. CDR3 loop: CSVDGRESPGEQYF. CDR3 coding DNA: TGCAGCGTTGATGGGCGGGAGTCCCCGGGCGAGCAGTACTTC.

This clonotype was recorded many times. V and J are TRBV29-1 and TRBJ2-1, with unresolved D. Trimming removed 4 bases at V and 9 bases at J, with 13 bases between. The CDR3 has 12 amino acids. Per germline, CDR1 SQVTM and CDR2 ANQGSEA. This CDR3 is CSVGRILGEQFF. The CDR3 DNA follows: TGCAGCGTTGGGCGGATTCTGGGTGAGCAGTTCTTC.

This clonotype has only a few counts. CDR3 sequence reads: CATSSRANSGPYEQYF. CDR3 nucleotide sequence: TGTGCCACCAGCAGTCGCGCAAACTCTGGACCCTACGAGCAGTACTTC. The rearrangement uses TRBV15 and TRBJ2-7, with no clear D. CDR3 length equals 16 residues. The germline V gene has CDR1 LNHNV and CDR2 YYDKDF (reference sequence). Trimming took off 3 bases at V and 2 bases at J, with 17 bases between the two ends.

The sample holds many counts of this clonotype. This chain uses TRBV29-1 with TRBJ1-1; D is unresolved. Germline CDR1 reads SQVTM; CDR2 reads ANQGSEA. The CDR3 extends over 12 amino acids. Between the trimmed V and J ends, which lost 1 base and 6 bases, there was a span of 9 bases. CDR3 region: CSVEGPDPEAFF. As DNA, the CDR3 is TGCAGCGTTGAAGGCCCGGACCCTGAAGCTTTCTTT.

This clonotype was seen more than once but under ten times. The gene calls are TRBV12-3 or TRBV12-4 and TRBJ2-6; 10 positions match TRBD1. V lost 1 base and J lost 2; bases outside the gene matches: 14. The length of the CDR3 is 21 residues. The CDR3 loop reads CASSLVPIPGQGRAGANVLTF. In DNA form, the CDR3 reads TGTGCCAGCAGTTTAGTCCCGATTCCGGGACAGGGGAGGGCTGGGGCCAACGTCCTGACTTTC.

This clonotype was observed at least ten times. This chain joins TRBV5-1 and TRBJ2-7; 7 nucleotides align to TRBD2. This CDR3 is built from 15 residues. Per germline, CDR1 SGHRS and CDR2 YFSETQ. V trimming: 1 base; J trimming: 1 base; junction bases outside the gene matches: 5. CDR3 in amino acids: CASSLLASGSYEQYF. For the CDR3, the DNA is TGCGCCAGCAGCTTGCTGGCTAGCGGATCCTACGAGCAGTACTTC.

At least ten counts were recorded for this clonotype. The V call is TRBV6-1, the J call TRBJ1-1, with 8 bases identical to TRBD1. V gave up 4 bases and J gave up 4 bases; unmatched junction bases: 2. Germline loops: CDR1 MNHNS, CDR2 SASEGT. This CDR3 contains 13 residues. DNA for the CDR3: TGTGCCAGCAGTGGGACAGGGAGCACTGAAGCTTTCTTT. Translated, it gives CASSGTGSTEAFF.

The chain uses TRBV12-3 or TRBV12-4 and TRBJ2-7; D possibly corresponds to TRBD2 (5 bases). With 5 bases removed from V and 0 bases from J, the gap between germline ends came to 11 bases. The CDR3 totals 14 residues. In DNA form, the CDR3 reads TGTGCCAGCAGTCAGGACTCGAACTCCTACGAGCAGTACTTC. Translated: CASSQDSNSYEQYF.

This clonotype was found a few times. This rearrangement joins TRBV12-3 or TRBV12-4 to TRBJ2-5, with D uncertain. This CDR3 comprises 14 residues. Deletions cut 6 bases from V and 1 base from J, with 12 bases between. The CDR3 loop is CASSPHLLQETQYF. DNA of the CDR3: TGTGCCAGCAGCCCCCATCTGCTCCAAGAGACCCAGTACTTC.

The chain carries TRBV7-9 and TRBJ1-5; D is unclear. The V gene lost 8 bases and the J gene lost 4 bases, with 12 bases spanning the gap. This CDR3 comprises 13 residues. Germline V lookup: CDR1 SEHNR, CDR2 FQNEAQ (reference sequence). In nucleotides, the CDR3 is TGTGCCAGCGCGGGCGGCTTTAATCAGCCCCAGCATTTT. This sequence encodes CASAGGFNQPQHF.

The chain has TRBV20-1 and TRBJ1-2; TRBD1 might be the D (5 bases). Germline V gene lookup returns CDR1 DFQATT and CDR2 SNEGSKA (reference sequence). Trimming pared 3 bases from V and 3 bases from J, leaving 14 bases between. The CDR3 extends over 14 amino acids. CDR3 in amino acids: CSARPYGHHYGYTF. The DNA of the CDR3 is TGCAGTGCTAGGCCTTACGGACACCACTATGGCTACACCTTC.

The rearrangement uses TRBV28 and TRBJ1-5, with 7 bases aligning to TRBD1. The CDR3 contains 16 residues. Unmatched junction bases numbered 9, after V lost 5 bases and J lost 2 bases. Germline loops: CDR1 MDHEN, CDR2 SYDVKM. For the CDR3, the DNA is TGTGCCAGCAGTCGGCAACAGGGGTTAGGCAATCAGCCCCAGCATTTT. Its protein product is CASSRQQGLGNQPQHF.

The gene calls are TRBV7-3 and TRBJ2-7; D possibly uses TRBD1 or TRBD2 (5 bases each). There are 15 residues in the CDR3. CDR1 is SGHTA, CDR2 FQGTGA, per germline. V gave up 5 bases and J gave up 0 bases, with 14 bases separating them. CDR3 nucleotides: TGTGCCAGCAGCCCTGGGGGAATTCCCTCCTACGAGCAGTACTTC. This translates into CASSPGGIPSYEQYF.

The chain joins TRBV20-1 to TRBJ2-2; 7 bases match TRBD2. CDR3 length: 16 residues. V was pared by 6 bases and J by 6 bases, with 16 bases of the junction left unmatched. The germline CDR1 and CDR2 sequences are DFQATT and SNEGSKA (reference sequence). This CDR3 is CSASLPRTSSPGELFF. The CDR3 nucleotides read TGCAGTGCAAGCCTCCCCCGGACTAGTAGCCCCGGGGAGCTGTTTTTT.

This chain uses TRBV20-1 with TRBJ2-1, with D uncertain. Trimming stripped 2 bases from V and 2 bases from J, with 10 bases between. The CDR3 spans 14 residues. CDR1 is DFQATT and CDR2 is SNEGSKA in the germline V gene (reference sequence). This CDR3 is CSARPAGPYNEQFF. The CDR3 region has the DNA TGCAGTGCTAGACCGGCCGGGCCCTACAATGAGCAGTTCTTC.

This clonotype was found a few times. The rearrangement links TRBV6-5 to TRBJ1-5, with D perhaps matching TRBD1 (6 bases). The CDR3 consists of 16 residues. V lost 4 bases and J 3 bases, leaving 16 bases between the germline ends. Germline V gene data show CDR1 as MNHEY and CDR2 as SVGAGI. CDR3 protein: CASSSMGAGINQPQHF. The CDR3, as DNA: TGTGCCAGCAGTTCTATGGGGGCAGGTATCAATCAGCCCCAGCATTTT.

The chain is built from TRBV20-1 and TRBJ2-7; D ambiguous. Germline CDR1 is DFQATT and CDR2 is SNEGSKA (reference sequence). The CDR3 is 13 residues long. Trimming took off 5 bases at V and 5 bases at J, with 16 bases between the two ends. CDR3 sequence: CSAPEWALNEQYF. The CDR3 nucleotides read TGCAGTGCTCCCGAGTGGGCCCTTAACGAGCAGTACTTC.

This clonotype was detected a few times. The chain joins TRBV20-1 to TRBJ2-2; 7 nucleotides align to TRBD2. V gave up 5 bases and J gave up 3 bases; unmatched junction bases: 6. Looked up from germline, CDR1 is DFQATT and CDR2 is SNEGSKA (reference sequence). The CDR3 length is 14 residues. The CDR3 sequence is CSAYSGLYTGELFF. The CDR3 coding sequence is TGCAGTGCTTATAGCGGGCTTTACACCGGGGAGCTGTTTTTT.

This clonotype was observed a few times. V usage is TRBV12-3 or TRBV12-4 and J usage is TRBJ2-1; maybe TRBD1 (6 bases). The V and J ends lost 6 bases and 1 base respectively, with 13 bases between them. CDR3 length: 15 amino acids. The CDR3 is CASSSGTKSYNEQFF. CDR3 coding DNA: TGTGCCAGCAGCTCCGGGACAAAGTCCTACAATGAGCAGTTCTTC.

This clonotype turned up a few times. DNA for the CDR3: TGTGCCAGCAGTCTTACCCCGTTGAGGGGGAGCTCCTACAATGAGCAGTTCTTC. This gives the protein CASSLTPLRGSSYNEQFF. The V call is TRBV12-3 or TRBV12-4, the J call TRBJ2-1; D possibly corresponds to TRBD1 (6 bases). The CDR3 is made up of 18 amino acids. V lost 5 bases and J lost 0, with 20 bases in between.

In its sample, this clonotype was seen many times. V usage is TRBV12-3 or TRBV12-4 and J usage is TRBJ2-1, with 7 bases aligning to TRBD1. The CDR3 is 15 residues long. V was pared by 5 bases and J by 2 bases, with 6 bases of the junction left unmatched. The chain's CDR3 is CASSRGQRAYNEQFF. Written as DNA, the CDR3 is TGTGCCAGCAGTCGGGGACAGAGAGCCTACAATGAGCAGTTCTTC.

This clonotype occurred a few times. This sequence joins TRBV19 and TRBJ1-1, with D maybe TRBD1 (5 bases). The CDR3 is 13 residues long. The germline V and J ends were trimmed by 6 bases and 7 bases, with 15 bases remaining between them. CDR1 is LNHDA, CDR2 SQIVND, per germline (reference sequence). CDR3 in DNA: TGTGCCAGTAGCCCGATGGGGACGGGTGAAGCTTTCTTT. Translation: CASSPMGTGEAFF.